This T cell receptor beta chain was identified during a study of long-term antiretroviral therapy in people with HIV. Run at survey level, the immunoSEQ assay was version v3.0. Clones were read by immunoSEQ multiplex PCR, and TCRdb kept only the in-frame ones, dropping some. The table shows 20,000 to 25,000 clones, with roughly four fifths occurring only once. The CDR3 sequence is 11 residues long. Per the germline V gene, CDR1 is PRHDT and CDR2 is FYEKMQ (reference sequence). Trimming pared 7 bases from V and 5 bases from J, leaving 9 bases between. This TCR derives from a man in his fifties or sixties with HIV. The sequenced sample was unsorted PBMCs, obtained 0.4 years after starting antiretroviral therapy. The chain joins TRBV13 to TRBJ2-7; D remains ambiguous. CDR3 residues: CASTFGNEQYF. The CDR3 DNA sequence: TGTGCCAGCACCTTTGGTAACGAGCAGTACTTC.